Shown below are 29 T cell receptor beta chains from a single sample sequenced in a study of technical replicates of blood from a few donors (dated by TCRdb to about 2017). Library prep was done by the immunoSEQ multiplex PCR assay. Held by TCRdb, this immuneACCESS table contains in-frame sequences only and omits some clones. Under half of the omission traces to an unresolved V gene where checked; the cause of the rest is unknown. Here the sample has approximately 99,000 clones; 95% occur a single time. The ten largest clones represent over 0.2% of the sample. Sequencing was carried out using T cells isolated from PBMCs. These receptors came from a human donor in good health.

The rearrangement uses TRBV27 and TRBJ2-1; 10 bases are a match to TRBD2. Trimming cost V 2 bases and J 8 bases; bases outside gene matches: 3. Germline CDR1 is MNHEY and CDR2 is SMNVEV (reference sequence). The CDR3 extends over 14 amino acids. CDR3 sequence reads: CASSLGTSVHEQFF. Here the CDR3 DNA reads TGTGCCAGCAGTTTAGGGACTAGCGTACATGAGCAGTTCTTC.

Here the CDR3 reads CASSWWDAGGTEAFF. DNA for the CDR3: TGCGCCAGCAGCTGGTGGGACGCCGGGGGCACTGAAGCTTTCTTT. V gene TRBV5-1 combines with J gene TRBJ1-1; D is possibly TRBD1 (5 bases). CDR1 SGHRS and CDR2 YFSETQ come from the germline V gene. V was clipped by 3 bases and J by 4 bases, with 16 bases between them. The CDR3 length is 15 residues.

The V gene is TRBV9, the J gene TRBJ2-1, with D possibly matching TRBD1 (6 bases). This CDR3 is 15 amino acids long. The germline V gene encodes CDR1 SGDLS and CDR2 YYNGEE. Between the trimmed V and J ends, which lost 0 bases and 2 bases, there was a span of 9 bases. CDR3: CASSVVDRAYNEQFF. The CDR3 DNA is TGTGCCAGCAGCGTAGTGGACAGAGCCTACAATGAGCAGTTCTTC.

V gene TRBV7-9 combines with J gene TRBJ1-1; 9 nucleotides align to TRBD1. The V and J ends lost 3 bases and 4 bases, in that order; junction bases with no gene match: 9. The germline V gene encodes CDR1 SEHNR and CDR2 FQNEAQ (reference sequence). This CDR3 is 16 amino acids long. CDR3 sequence reads: CASSFDGGQGSTEAFF. The CDR3 coding sequence is TGTGCCAGCAGCTTTGACGGCGGACAGGGGAGCACTGAAGCTTTCTTT. Based on the CDR3 plus reference TRBV7-9 and TRBJ1-1, the full variable domain is DTGVSQNPRHKITKRGQNVTFRCDPISEHNRLYWYRQTLGQGPEFLTYFQNEAQLEKSRLLSDRFSAERPKGSFSTLEIQRTEQGDSAMYLCASSFDGGQGSTEAFFGQGTRLTVV.

The chain carries TRBV15 and TRBJ1-5, with a tentative D call TRBD1 (5 bases). Per germline, CDR1 LNHNV and CDR2 YYDKDF (reference sequence). The V end lost 3 bases, the J end lost 3 bases, and 30 bases lay between the germline ends. The CDR3 has 21 amino acids. The chain's CDR3 is CATSRLPGKVRRTRSNQPQHF. CDR3 nucleotide sequence: TGTGCCACCAGCAGGCTTCCAGGGAAGGTCCGAAGGACAAGGTCCAATCAGCCCCAGCATTTT.

J is TRBJ2-3 and V is TRBV9; TRBD2 aligns across 8 bases. The CDR3 has 17 residues. Germline assignment: CDR1 SGDLS and CDR2 YYNGEE. Trimming cost V 4 bases and J 4 bases; bases outside gene matches: 14. The CDR3 sequence is CASSTPASGSGSDTQYF. DNA for the CDR3: TGTGCCAGCAGCACCCCCGCAAGCGGGAGTGGGTCAGATACGCAGTATTTT.

The rearrangement joins TRBV11-2 to TRBJ2-1; 10 nucleotides agree with TRBD2. The germline CDR1 and CDR2 sequences are SGHAT and FQNNGV. V trimming: 0 bases; J trimming: 10 bases; junction bases outside the gene matches: 12. This CDR3 contains 17 residues. DNA for the CDR3: TGTGCCAGCAGCTTAGAGGTCGGGCTAGCGGGAGTTAAGGAGCAGTTCTTC. It specifies CASSLEVGLAGVKEQFF.

The J gene is TRBJ2-5, the V gene TRBV29-1; TRBD1 is a possible D gene (6 bases). Germline lookup yields CDR1 SQVTM and CDR2 ANQGSEA. Trimming shortened V by 4 bases and J by 2 bases, and 20 bases separated the two germline ends. This CDR3 has 16 residues. The CDR3 is CSVGGLGTGRQETQYF. CDR3 nucleotide sequence: TGCAGCGTTGGAGGGTTGGGAACAGGGCGACAAGAGACCCAGTACTTC.

The chain joins TRBV21-1 to TRBJ2-3; TRBD2 is the table's D call and was not checked against the DNA. TRBV21-1 is recorded as a pseudogene. This CDR3 contains 22 residues. CDR3 nucleotide sequence: TGTGCCAGCAGCACCCGACTAGCGGGGGGGGAAGGGGTTGATGGGGGCACAGATACGCAGTATTTT. Its protein product is CASSTRLAGGEGVDGGTDTQYF.

The chain employs TRBV6-5 and TRBJ1-6, with D hard to call. Germline V gene lookup returns CDR1 MNHEY and CDR2 SVGAGI. The CDR3 sequence is 15 residues long. V lost 2 bases and J lost 8, with 13 bases in between. The CDR3 DNA follows: TGTGCCAGCAGTTACCCGATTCTAAAATATTCACCCCTCCACTTT. Its translation is CASSYPILKYSPLHF.

The chain uses TRBV19 and TRBJ2-7; 8 bases fit TRBD1. Germline trimming cut 0 bases from V and 4 bases from J; bases unmatched to any gene: 5. This CDR3 has 15 amino acids. The germline V gene encodes CDR1 LNHDA and CDR2 SQIVND (reference sequence). The CDR3 sequence: CASSIDRTGTYEQYF. In nucleotides, the CDR3 is TGTGCCAGTAGTATAGATCGGACAGGGACTTACGAGCAGTACTTC.

V is TRBV7-9 and J is TRBJ2-5; the D gene is possibly TRBD1 (5 bases). The CDR3 loop spans 15 amino acids. Germline CDR1 and CDR2: SEHNR and FQNEAQ (reference sequence). The ends were cut back, 3 bases at V and 2 bases at J, with 13 bases in the middle. CDR3 region: CASSLVVRAQETQYF. CDR3 sequence (DNA): TGTGCCAGCAGCTTGGTCGTCAGGGCACAAGAGACCCAGTACTTC. The complete variable domain, with remaining parts taken from reference TRBV7-9 and TRBJ2-5, reads DTGVSQNPRHKITKRGQNVTFRCDPISEHNRLYWYRQTLGQGPEFLTYFQNEAQLEKSRLLSDRFSAERPKGSFSTLEIQRTEQGDSAMYLCASSLVVRAQETQYFGPGTRLLVL.

V usage is TRBV29-1 and J usage is TRBJ1-1; possibly TRBD1 for D (5 bases). Germline V gene lookup returns CDR1 SQVTM and CDR2 ANQGSEA. The CDR3 is 12 residues long. V lost 4 bases to trimming and J lost 5 bases, with 11 bases between them. The CDR3 sequence is CSVGGGGTEAFF. In DNA form, the CDR3 reads TGCAGCGTTGGTGGGGGAGGGACTGAAGCTTTCTTT.

This sequence joins TRBV5-6 and TRBJ2-7; a possible D gene is TRBD1 (5 bases). The CDR3 runs to 14 residues. The V gene lost 2 bases and the J gene lost 6 bases, with 15 bases spanning the gap. The germline CDR1 and CDR2 sequences are SGHDT and YYEEEE. The CDR3 loop is CASSFIRGWGEQYF. The CDR3 DNA sequence: TGTGCCAGCAGCTTTATAAGGGGTTGGGGCGAGCAGTACTTC.

V usage is TRBV28 and J usage is TRBJ2-7; TRBD2 agrees at 14 bases. Looked up from germline, CDR1 is MDHEN and CDR2 is SYDVKM. V gave up 4 bases and J gave up 6 bases; unmatched junction bases: 11. There are 17 residues in the CDR3. The CDR3 protein is CASSSRRLAGGPGEQYF. DNA of the CDR3: TGTGCCAGCAGTTCCCGTAGACTAGCGGGAGGGCCAGGCGAGCAGTACTTC. Full variable domain (missing parts from reference TRBV28 and TRBJ2-7): DVKVTQSSRYLVKRTGEKVFLECVQDMDHENMFWYRQDPGLGLRLIYFSYDVKMKEKGDIPEGYSVSREKKERFSLILESASTNQTSMYLCASSSRRLAGGPGEQYFGPGTRLTVT.

The genes are TRBV7-9 and TRBJ2-3, with TRBD2 as a possible D gene (5 bases). Trimming removed 1 base at V and 4 bases at J, with 15 bases between. Germline V CDR1 and CDR2: SEHNR, FQNEAQ (reference sequence). This CDR3 is 16 amino acids long. CDR3 DNA sequence: TGTGCCAGCAGCTTAGTACTGGCGGGCCAGGCAGATACGCAGTATTTT. As protein: CASSLVLAGQADTQYF.

Written as DNA, the CDR3 is TGTGCCAGCAGTTTAGGAGGACTAGCGGGACGCAATGAGCAGTTCTTC. Amino acids: CASSLGGLAGRNEQFF. The chain links TRBV28 to TRBJ2-1; 12 bases line up with TRBD2. The CDR3 extends over 16 amino acids. Germline V gene lookup returns CDR1 MDHEN and CDR2 SYDVKM. J gave up 6 bases and V 2 bases, and 5 bases lay outside the gene matches.

The gene calls are TRBV5-1 and TRBJ1-1; D is unclear. The CDR3 spans 14 residues. Trimming took off 3 bases at V and 7 bases at J, with 16 bases between the two ends. The germline V gene encodes CDR1 SGHRS and CDR2 YFSETQ. The CDR3 is CASSSEATTVEAFF. CDR3 bases: TGCGCCAGCAGCTCGGAGGCAACTACAGTTGAAGCTTTCTTT.

The rearrangement uses TRBV5-1 and TRBJ2-7; tentatively, D is TRBD2 (6 bases). The germline V gene encodes CDR1 SGHRS and CDR2 YFSETQ. Trimming stripped 2 bases from V and 12 bases from J, with 18 bases between. This CDR3 has 13 residues. In DNA, the CDR3 is TGCGCCAGCAGCTTAAACGTTGTGCGGGATCTGTACTTC. Amino acids: CASSLNVVRDLYF.

The chain has TRBV14 and TRBJ2-1; 8 bases align to TRBD2. The CDR3 sequence is 15 residues long. V dropped 4 bases and J dropped 3; count of bases not matched to a gene: 5. In germline, CDR1 is SGHDN, CDR2 FVKESK. The CDR3 sequence: CASSPRTSSYNEQFF. The CDR3 region has the DNA TGTGCCAGCAGCCCCCGGACTAGCAGCTACAATGAGCAGTTCTTC.

The chain couples TRBV27 to TRBJ2-3, with TRBD1 as a possible D gene (6 bases). CDR1 and CDR2 (germline): MNHEY, SMNVEV (reference sequence). V was shortened by 5 bases and J by 2 bases, with 14 bases between the two germline ends. CDR3 length: 15 amino acids. CDR3 sequence reads: CASSPQGFDTDTQYF. The CDR3, as DNA: TGTGCCAGCAGTCCACAGGGTTTTGACACAGATACGCAGTATTTT.

The V call is TRBV5-1, the J call TRBJ2-1; tentatively, D is TRBD2 (5 bases). Looked up from germline, CDR1 is SGHRS and CDR2 is YFSETQ. V lost 1 base to trimming and J lost 5 bases, with 13 bases between them. This CDR3 spans 15 amino acids. The CDR3 protein is CASSLRAGGHNEQFF. The CDR3 bases are TGCGCCAGCAGCTTGCGTGCGGGCGGGCACAATGAGCAGTTCTTC.

The rearrangement joins TRBV28 to TRBJ1-3; possible D gene TRBD1, 5 bases. Per the germline V gene, CDR1 is MDHEN and CDR2 is SYDVKM. This CDR3 has 13 amino acids. Trimming took 10 bases from V and 7 from J, leaving 17 bases between them. CDR3 residues: CATAPPGGNTIYF. The CDR3 DNA follows: TGTGCCACTGCGCCCCCCGGGGGTAACACCATATATTTT.

This clone was seen just once. The CDR3 loop reads CASSVRGDTEAFF. Here the CDR3 DNA reads TGTGCCAGCAGTGTCAGGGGGGACACTGAAGCTTTCTTT. This chain joins TRBV6-1 and TRBJ1-1; 7 bases line up with TRBD1. CDR3 length: 13 residues. Trimming removed 4 bases from V and 3 bases from J; junction bases left unmatched: 2. Germline V gives CDR1 MNHNS, CDR2 SASEGT.

The chain combines TRBV10-3 with TRBJ2-1; 10 bases are shared with TRBD2. Germline loops: CDR1 ENHRY, CDR2 SYGVKD. The trim removed 9 bases at V and 7 bases at J, leaving 18 bases unmatched. The CDR3 has 17 amino acids. The CDR3 region is CAIGRLAGDFERNEQFF. The CDR3 DNA sequence: TGTGCCATAGGAAGGCTAGCGGGAGACTTCGAGAGGAATGAGCAGTTCTTC.

This chain's CDR3 is CASSVTGTPYEQYF. The CDR3 DNA is TGTGCCAGCAGTGTGACAGGTACCCCCTACGAGCAGTACTTC. The chain couples TRBV5-6 to TRBJ2-7; the D gene is possibly TRBD1 (6 bases). CDR3 size: 14 residues. V was cut by 5 bases and J by 2 bases, with 14 bases left in between. The germline V gene has CDR1 SGHDT and CDR2 YYEEEE.

The rearrangement uses TRBV30 and TRBJ2-4, with 9 bases identical to TRBD2. The CDR3 has 15 residues. V lost 1 base and J lost 5; bases outside the gene matches: 6. Per the germline V gene, CDR1 is GTSNPN and CDR2 is SVGIG (reference sequence). The CDR3 coding sequence is TGTGCCTGGAGTGGGGCGCGGGGGGGCCAAAACATTCAGTACTTC. Its translation: CAWSGARGGQNIQYF.

The chain has TRBV28 and TRBJ2-7, with 9 bases identical to TRBD1. Trimming cost V 5 bases and J 3 bases; bases outside gene matches: 8. The CDR3 totals 15 residues. In germline, CDR1 is MDHEN, CDR2 SYDVKM. The CDR3 coding sequence is TGTGCCAGCAGTAATACCGGGACAGGGTTCTACGAGCAGTACTTC. This codes for CASSNTGTGFYEQYF.

This sequence joins TRBV6-1 and TRBJ1-3; no reliable D call. The germline V gene encodes CDR1 MNHNS and CDR2 SASEGT. The CDR3 covers 15 residues. V gave up 8 bases and J gave up 0 bases, with 14 bases separating them. The DNA for the CDR3 is TGTGCCAGCTCCACGGAGGCCGTCTCTGGAAACACCATATATTTT. It yields the protein CASSTEAVSGNTIYF.